Included here is one T cell receptor (beta chain) sequence, with context. Its specificity is not known. Germline V CDR1 and CDR2: SGHNT, YENEEA. The CDR3 has 12 amino acids. V lost 5 bases to trimming and J lost 9 bases, with 8 bases between them. This sample stems from a study of OX40 agonist ivuxolimab in advanced cancers. In the study overall: At doses from 0.01 to 10 mg/kg, patients were given intravenous ivuxolimab every 2 weeks. Hepatocellular carcinoma, melanoma, renal cell or head and neck cancer was diagnosed in the dose-escalation patients.

Whole-study results and caveats: There were also nonresponders showing low normalized T-cell clonal expansion. Within 6 weeks, CD4+ and CD8+ blood T cells expanded clonally at 0.1 to 3.0 mg/kg.

Assay used: immunoSEQ multiplex PCR; TCRdb lists only in-frame clones, some missing. The data contain roughly 76,000 clones, about 90% of them seen just once; the ten biggest clones take up less than 5%. The receptor's source is an adult with an advanced solid tumor such as melanoma, head and neck, liver or kidney cancer. The specimen was CD4+ or CD8+ T cells sorted from blood, collected in a trial of the OX40 agonist ivuxolimab. This chain connects TRBV11-3 to TRBJ1-6, with unresolved D. CDR3 in amino acids: CASSGSGSPLHF. In DNA, the CDR3 is TGTGCCAGCAGCGGGTCGGGTTCACCCCTCCACTTT.